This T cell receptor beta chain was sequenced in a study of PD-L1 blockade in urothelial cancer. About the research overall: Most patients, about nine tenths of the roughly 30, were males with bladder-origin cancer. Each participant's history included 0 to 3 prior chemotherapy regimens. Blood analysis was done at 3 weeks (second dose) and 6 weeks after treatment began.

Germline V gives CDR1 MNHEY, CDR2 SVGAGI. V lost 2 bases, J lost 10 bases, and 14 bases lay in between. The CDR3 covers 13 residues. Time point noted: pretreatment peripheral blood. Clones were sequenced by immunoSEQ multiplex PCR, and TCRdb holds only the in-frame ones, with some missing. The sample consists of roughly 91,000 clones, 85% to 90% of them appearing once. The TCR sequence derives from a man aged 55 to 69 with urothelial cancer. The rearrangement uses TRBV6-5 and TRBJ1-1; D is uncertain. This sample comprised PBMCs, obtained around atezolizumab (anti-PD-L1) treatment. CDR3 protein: CASSYRGSERAFF. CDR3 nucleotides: TGTGCCAGCAGTTACAGAGGATCCGAGAGAGCTTTCTTT.